Shown below are 3 T cell receptor beta chains from a single sample sequenced in a study of identical twins (dated by TCRdb to the mid-2010s). The receptor library was made with 5' RACE. The listed sequencing device is Illumina HiSeq 2000. TCRdb redid the processing of the public reads, applying fastp at Q25 and MiXCR, and retained in-frame beta chains. Rows matching on CDR3 protein sequence are summarized as one entry with the most common DNA and genes. The sample data list more than 400,000 distinct CDR3 sequences, and roughly 15% of these were observed just once. The ten largest clones take up nearly 0.45% of the sample. This sample was also put to use in a study of yellow fever vaccine responses in identical twins.

Sequenced material: CD4+ T cells sorted from blood. Receptor source: a woman under 30 in good health.

This clonotype was observed a single time. J is TRBJ2-3 and V is TRBV29-1; no reliable D call. CDR1 SQVTM and CDR2 ANQGSEA come from the germline V gene. Trimming shortened V by 7 bases and J by 4 bases, and 9 bases separated the two germline ends. This CDR3 contains 11 residues. This CDR3 is CSARNADTQYF. The CDR3 region has the DNA TGCAGCGCCCGTAACGCAGATACGCAGTATTTT.

This CDR3 is CASNPTGAGANVLTF. In DNA, the CDR3 is TGTGCCAGCAACCCTACAGGGGCTGGGGCCAACGTCCTGACTTTC. V gene TRBV28 combines with J gene TRBJ2-6, with 7 bases fitting TRBD1. Germline loops: CDR1 MDHEN, CDR2 SYDVKM. CDR3 length equals 15 residues. V lost 7 bases to trimming and J lost 2 bases; unmatched junction nucleotides: 5.

The chain links TRBV29-1 to TRBJ2-2; D may be TRBD2 (5 bases). This CDR3 spans 14 amino acids. Germline values: CDR1 SQVTM, CDR2 ANQGSEA. The V gene lost 7 bases and the J gene lost 2 bases, with 14 bases spanning the gap. The CDR3 bases are TGCAGCGCCCGGGGATGGGGAAACACCGGGGAGCTGTTTTTT. Its protein product is CSARGWGNTGELFF.